The sample holds many counts of the clone carrying this T cell receptor beta chain. Its target is not known. CDR3 size: 14 residues. From germline, CDR1 is SQVTM and CDR2 ANQGSEA. The V and J ends lost 1 base and 9 bases respectively, with 16 bases between them. These data are taken from a study of CD8 T cells in ankylosing spondylitis. The study, taken as a whole, reports: For ankylosing spondylitis blood, a TCR beta motif of eight or nine highly homologous variants appeared characteristic. In peripheral blood, disease-linked CD8+ clones occurred at relatively low frequencies. In synovial fluid and blood from reactive arthritis, some motif variants were previously reported.

As the method for making TCR beta libraries, quantitative 5'-RACE with molecular barcodes was used. TCRdb ran MiXCR on the 5' RACE reads and lists one entry per CDR3 protein. This sample has around 250,000 distinct CDR3 sequences; around 11% occur once, and the top ten carry approximately 6.6%. The rearrangement links TRBV29-1 to TRBJ2-1; D possibly corresponds to TRBD1 (6 bases). The material sequenced was blood, either unsorted or a sorted T cell fraction (not recorded which). This receptor was taken from a male donor with ankylosing spondylitis or in good health (not recorded which). CDR3 in DNA: TGCAGCGTTGAAGGGGGGCGGGCCATTCGTGAGCAGTTCTTC. This translates into CSVEGGRAIREQFF.